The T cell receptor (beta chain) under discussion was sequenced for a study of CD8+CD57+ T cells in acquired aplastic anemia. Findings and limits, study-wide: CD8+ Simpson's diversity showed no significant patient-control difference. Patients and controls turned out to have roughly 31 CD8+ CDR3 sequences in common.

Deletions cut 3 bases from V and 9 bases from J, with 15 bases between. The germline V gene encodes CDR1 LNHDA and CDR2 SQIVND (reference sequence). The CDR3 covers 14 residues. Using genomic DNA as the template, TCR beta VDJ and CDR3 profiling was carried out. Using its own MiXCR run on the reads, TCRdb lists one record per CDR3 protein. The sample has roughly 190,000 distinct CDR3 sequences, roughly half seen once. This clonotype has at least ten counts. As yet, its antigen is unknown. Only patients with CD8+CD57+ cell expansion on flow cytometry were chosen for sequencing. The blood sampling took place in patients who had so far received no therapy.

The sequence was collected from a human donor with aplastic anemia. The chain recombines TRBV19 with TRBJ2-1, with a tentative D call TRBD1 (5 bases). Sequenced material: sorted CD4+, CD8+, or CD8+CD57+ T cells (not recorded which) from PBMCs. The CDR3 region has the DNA TGTGCCAGTAGTATTAGGGCCAGGGCGACTGAGCAGTTCTTC. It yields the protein CASSIRARATEQFF.